This T cell receptor beta chain originates from a study of T cell responses to AZD1222 COVID-19 vaccine. Points from the study as a whole: All repertoire sampling was performed exclusively after the peak T cell response.

With 2 bases clipped from V and 2 bases from J, the junction kept 13 bases outside the gene matches. CDR1 and CDR2 (germline): LGHDT, YNNKEL (reference sequence). This CDR3 comprises 18 residues. Some clones are missing from TCRdb's copy, which holds only in-frame ones; the method was immunoSEQ multiplex PCR. The data show about 140,000 clones, roughly 90% seen once. About this clone itself: Antigen specificity is unknown.

This clonotype originated in an adult in good health. The gene calls are TRBV3-1 (or the pseudogene TRBV3-2) and TRBJ2-7; TRBD1 matches 9 bases. The specimen was peripheral blood, collected on day 0 of AZD1222 vaccination. This CDR3 is CASSQTDSSGQGPYEQYF. CDR3 in DNA: TGTGCCAGCAGCCAAACCGACTCCTCGGGACAGGGCCCCTACGAGCAGTACTTC.